This TCR beta chain is from a study of T cell responses to AZD1222 COVID-19 vaccine. V was cut by 6 bases and J by 8 bases, with 22 bases left in between. CDR3 length: 15 residues. Per the germline V gene, CDR1 is KGHSH and CDR2 is LQKENI. A note on this clone: Its antigen is currently unknown.

The study's findings and limits: There were vaccine-associated CD4 TCRs across spike, dominant at 160-218 and 743-854. Only after the peak T cell response were repertoires sampled. Donors in the cohort were predominantly white British and more often female, and clonal diversity was possibly underestimated.

Profiling relied on immunoSEQ multiplex PCR, and the TCRdb table lists in-frame clones only, not all of them. The data show some 110,000 clones, roughly 89% seen once. Pooling covered second doses at about 4 or about 12 weeks. The clonotype comes from an adult who received the AZD1222 COVID-19 vaccine. The input for sequencing was peripheral blood, taken 28 days after the second AZD1222 dose. The chain carries TRBV18 and TRBJ1-2, with D maybe TRBD1 (6 bases). CDR3 sequence reads: CASSYRDTLERGYTF. In DNA form, the CDR3 reads TGTGCCAGCTCGTACCGGGACACCTTGGAGCGGGGCTACACCTTC.